The source of this T cell receptor (beta chain) is a study of blood T cell repertoires in COVID-19. In the study's own analysis: Reference gene primer amplification yielded estimated nucleated cell counts. This table comes from immunoSEQ multiplex PCR, and its TCRdb copy is limited to in-frame clones, with some not included. V and J calls and clone size are as listed in that table; D and trimming were resolved from the DNA. This sample carries more than 250,000 clones, approximately 90% of them seen once, and the ten largest clones take 6.3%. Trimming at V came to 3 bases and at J to 6 bases, leaving 4 bases not matched to a gene. This CDR3 spans 14 amino acids. CDR1 and CDR2 (germline): MNHEY, SVGAGI. Enrolment of Seattle patients took place during active infection, and they were followed longitudinally.

The sample consisted of peripheral blood. The receptor's source is a woman aged 50 to 60 with COVID-19, enrolled during active disease. The V call is TRBV6-5, the J call TRBJ1-5; 8 nucleotides line up with TRBD1. As DNA, the CDR3 is TGTGCCAGCAGTTATATACAGGGGGGTCAGCCCCAGCATTTT. Translation: CASSYIQGGQPQHF.